This record looks at one TCR beta chain sequence and its context. Its antigen is currently not known. No clone much larger than this one lies a single base away; base qualities are absent. The data stem from a study of blood T cell repertoires in COVID-19 (dated by TCRdb to 2018 to 2021). Background on the whole study: Collaborator samples came from the United States, Italy and Spain and covered acute and convalescent phases of COVID-19. HLA class I and class II types, where available, came from metadata supplied by the sample provider rather than from assay-based typing. The sample metadata nearly always contained a de-identified subject ID, COVID-19 status, age in years and sex. The samples were drawn from the first 160 participants of the ongoing ImmuneRACE study and from about 1,200 subjects provided by 6 global collaborators. The prospective study material was composed of cDNA or gDNA derived from T cells, B-cell-depleted T cells, or PBMCs. A freely available public database, intended as a resource for researchers studying the immune response to SARS-CoV-2, is where the repertoires were released. Deeply sampled blood TCRbeta repertoires from subjects exposed to, actively infected with, or recovered from COVID-19 were included in the dataset.

Broad study findings and their caveats: The quantity of clinical and demographic metadata differed by source and by participant and was supplied without curation.

The immunoSEQ Assay, a bias-controlled multiplex PCR, was used to amplify TCRbeta CDR3 regions from genomic DNA. In the source study's methods: Nucleated cell counts per sample were estimated from amplification of reference gene primers within the assay. To quantify the absolute abundance of each unique TCRbeta CDR3 rearrangement, sequence reads were collapsed and filtered. For each sample, productive Simpson clonality was calculated as the square root of Simpson's diversity index across productive rearrangements. TCRdb provides this immuneACCESS table in a form limited to in-frame rearrangements. Some clones are lacking; in checked studies, under half of them reflect an unresolved V gene, and why the rest are absent is not known. V and J calls and clone size are those listed in that table; D and trimming were worked out from the DNA. The sample profile shows around 76,000 clones; over 60% of them were found once. The top ten clonotypes cover around 27% of the sample.

Whole blood was collected in K2EDTA tubes by collaborating institutions according to the institutions' own protocols. For TCRbeta analysis, collaborators shipped samples in one of three forms: frozen whole blood, isolated PBMCs, or DNA extracted from either of those sample types. Input material: peripheral blood. The origin of this receptor is a woman older than 75 with active or convalescent COVID-19.

For the CDR3, the sequence is CASSQRWANSPLHF. The DNA is TGTGCCAGCAGCCAAAGGTGGGCTAATTCACCCCTCCACTTT. The chain is encoded by TRBV14 joined to TRBJ1-6, with no confidently assigned D gene. V is clipped by 2 bases and J by 6 bases, and the sequence between their germline boundaries is 8 bases long. Including cysteine and phenylalanine, the CDR3 has 14 amino acids. The entry retains the CDR3 DNA only, 42 bases that are in frame from base 1. Looking up the germline V gene yields CDR1 SGHDN and CDR2 FVKESK.